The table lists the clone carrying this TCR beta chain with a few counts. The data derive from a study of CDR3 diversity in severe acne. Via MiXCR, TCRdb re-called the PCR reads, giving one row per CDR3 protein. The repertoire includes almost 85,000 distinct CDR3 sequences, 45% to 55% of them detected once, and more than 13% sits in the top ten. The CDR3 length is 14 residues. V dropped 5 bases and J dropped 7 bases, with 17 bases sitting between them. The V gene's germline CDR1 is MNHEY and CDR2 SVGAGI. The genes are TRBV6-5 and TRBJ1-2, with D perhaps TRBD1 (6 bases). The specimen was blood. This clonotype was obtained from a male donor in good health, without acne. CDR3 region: CASSGNPGAGGYTF. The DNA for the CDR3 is TGTGCCAGCAGTGGAAACCCGGGGGCGGGTGGCTACACCTTC.